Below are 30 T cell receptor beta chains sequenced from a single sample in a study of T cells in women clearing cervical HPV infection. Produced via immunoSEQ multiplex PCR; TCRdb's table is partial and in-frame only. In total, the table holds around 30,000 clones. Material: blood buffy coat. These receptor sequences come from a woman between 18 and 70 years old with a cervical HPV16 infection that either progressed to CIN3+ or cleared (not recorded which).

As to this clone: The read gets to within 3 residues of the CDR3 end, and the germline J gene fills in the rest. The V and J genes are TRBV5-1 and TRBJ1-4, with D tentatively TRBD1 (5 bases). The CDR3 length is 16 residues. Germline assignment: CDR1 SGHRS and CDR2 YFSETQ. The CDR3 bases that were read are TGCGCCAGCAGCTTGAGCAGGGTCGGAAGCAATTCACCA. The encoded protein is CASSLSRVGSNSP. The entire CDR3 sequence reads CASSLSRVGSNSPLFF.

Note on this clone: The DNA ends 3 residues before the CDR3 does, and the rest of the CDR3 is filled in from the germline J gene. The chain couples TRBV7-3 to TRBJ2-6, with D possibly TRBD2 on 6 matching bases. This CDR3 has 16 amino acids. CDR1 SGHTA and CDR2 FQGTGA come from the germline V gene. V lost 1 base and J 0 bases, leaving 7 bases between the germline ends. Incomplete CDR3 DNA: TGTGCCAGCAGCTTAATCGGGGGCTCTGGGGCCAACGTC. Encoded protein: CASSLIGGSGANV. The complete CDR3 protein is CASSLIGGSGANVLTF.

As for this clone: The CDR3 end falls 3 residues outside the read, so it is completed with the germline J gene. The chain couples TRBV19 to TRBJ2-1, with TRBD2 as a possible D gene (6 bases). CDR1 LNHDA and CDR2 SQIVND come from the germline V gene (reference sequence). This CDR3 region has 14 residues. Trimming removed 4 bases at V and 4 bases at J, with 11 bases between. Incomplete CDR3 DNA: TGTGCCAGTAGTAGGGGGGAGGAGTACAATGAG. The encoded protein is CASSRGEEYNE. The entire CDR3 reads CASSRGEEYNEQFF. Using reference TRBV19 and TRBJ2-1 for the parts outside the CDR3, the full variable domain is DGGITQSPKYLFRKEGQNVTLSCEQNLNHDAMYWYRQDPGQGLRLIYYSQIVNDFQKGDIAEGYSVSREKKESFPLTVTSAQKNPTAFYLCASSRGEEYNEQFFGPGTRLTVL.

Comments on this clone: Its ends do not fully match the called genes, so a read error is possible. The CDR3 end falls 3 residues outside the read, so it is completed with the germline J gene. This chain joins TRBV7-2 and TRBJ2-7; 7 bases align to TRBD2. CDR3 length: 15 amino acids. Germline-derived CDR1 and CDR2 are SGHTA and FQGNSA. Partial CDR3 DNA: TGTGCCAGCAGCGTAGCCGGTACTAGCGACTACGAG. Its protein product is CASSVAGTSDYE. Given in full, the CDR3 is CASSVAGTSDYEQYF.

The sequenced part of the CDR3 DNA is TGTGCCTGGAGGAATGCGGGGGGCTTAAGGGGAGGC. Translating it yields CAWRNAGGLRGG. The entire CDR3 protein reads CAWRNAGGLRGGYTF. V usage is TRBV30 and J usage is TRBJ1-2; TRBD1 might be the D (6 bases). The CDR3 goes on 3 residues after the read ends, and that part is filled in from the germline J gene. CDR3 length equals 15 residues. Germline assignment: CDR1 GTSNPN and CDR2 SVGIG (reference sequence).

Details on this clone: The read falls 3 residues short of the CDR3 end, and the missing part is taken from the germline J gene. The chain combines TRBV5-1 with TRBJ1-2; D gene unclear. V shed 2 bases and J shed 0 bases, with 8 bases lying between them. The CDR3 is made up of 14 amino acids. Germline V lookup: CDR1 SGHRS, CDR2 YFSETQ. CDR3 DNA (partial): TGCGCCAGCAGCTTTGAGCCGTCTAACTATGGC. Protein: CASSFEPSNYG. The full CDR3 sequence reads CASSFEPSNYGYTF.

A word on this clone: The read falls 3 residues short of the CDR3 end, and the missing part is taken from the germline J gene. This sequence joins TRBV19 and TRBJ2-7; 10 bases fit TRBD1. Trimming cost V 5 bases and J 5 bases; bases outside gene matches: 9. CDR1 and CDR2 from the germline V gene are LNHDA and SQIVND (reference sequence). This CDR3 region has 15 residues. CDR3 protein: CASSQSGQGSNEQYF. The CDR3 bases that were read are TGTGCCAGTAGTCAATCGGGACAGGGGAGCAACGAG.

The CDR3 sequence: CAWTGGADTQYF. The sequenced CDR3 bases are TGTGCCTGGACCGGGGGGGCAGATACG. The rearrangement links TRBV30 to TRBJ2-3; 8 bases are a match to TRBD2. The sequenced fragment ends 3 residues before the CDR3 boundary, so the rest is inferred from the germline J gene. The CDR3 is 12 amino acids. Germline trimming cut 4 bases from V and 4 bases from J; bases unmatched to any gene: 1. From germline, CDR1 is GTSNPN and CDR2 SVGIG (reference sequence).

CDR3 loop: CASAEGLQETQYF. CDR3 bases read: TGTGCCAGCGCCGAGGGACTGCAAGAGACC. J is TRBJ2-5 and V is TRBV11-2, with a possible D match to TRBD2 (6 bases). The CDR3 extends 3 residues past the end of the read, so its final part is completed from the germline J gene. This CDR3 has 13 amino acids. The germline V gene has CDR1 SGHAT and CDR2 FQNNGV. The V end was cut by 8 bases, the J end by 2 bases, with 12 bases between.

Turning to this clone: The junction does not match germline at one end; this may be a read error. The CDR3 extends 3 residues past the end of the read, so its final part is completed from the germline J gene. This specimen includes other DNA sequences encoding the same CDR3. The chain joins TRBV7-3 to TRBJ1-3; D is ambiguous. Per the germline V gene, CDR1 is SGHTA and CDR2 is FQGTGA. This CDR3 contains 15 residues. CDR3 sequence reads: CASSLSGGSGNTIYF. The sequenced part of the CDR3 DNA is TGTGCCAGCAGCTTAAGCGGTGGCTCTGGAAACACA.

The CDR3 here is CASSLEGSRAFF. The part of the CDR3 DNA that was read is TGCGCCAGCAGCTTGGAAGGGTCGAGA. The chain joins TRBV5-1 to TRBJ1-1, with D unclear. The read ends 3 residues before the CDR3 terminus; that terminus is restored from the germline J gene. The germline gives CDR1 SGHRS, CDR2 YFSETQ. The CDR3 contains 12 residues.

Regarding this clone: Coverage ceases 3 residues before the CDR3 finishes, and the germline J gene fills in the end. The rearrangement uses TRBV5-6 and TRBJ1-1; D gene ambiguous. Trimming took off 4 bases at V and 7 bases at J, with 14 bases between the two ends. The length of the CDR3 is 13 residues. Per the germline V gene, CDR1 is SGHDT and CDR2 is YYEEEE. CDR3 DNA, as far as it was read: TGTGCCAGCAGCGCGCGGGAGAGATTTGAA. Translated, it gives CASSARERFE. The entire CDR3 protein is CASSARERFEAFF. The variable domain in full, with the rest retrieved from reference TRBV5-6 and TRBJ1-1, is DAGVTQSPTHLIKTRGQQVTLRCSPKSGHDTVSWYQQALGQGPQFIFQYYEEEERQRGNFPDRFSGHQFPNYSSELNVNALLLGDSALYLCASSARERFEAFFGQGTRLTVV.

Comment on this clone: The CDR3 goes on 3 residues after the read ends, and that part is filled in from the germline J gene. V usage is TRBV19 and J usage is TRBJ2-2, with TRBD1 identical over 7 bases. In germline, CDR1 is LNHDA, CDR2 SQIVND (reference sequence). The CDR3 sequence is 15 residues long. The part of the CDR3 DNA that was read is TGTGCCAGTAGTAAAGGAGACAGGGATAGGGAAAAG. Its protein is CASSKGDRDREK. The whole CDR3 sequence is CASSKGDRDREKLFF.

The part of the CDR3 DNA that was read is TGTGCCAGCAGCCGGGACAGGGGGTATGACGAG. Its translation is CASSRDRGYDE. The whole CDR3 protein reads CASSRDRGYDEQYF. The J gene is TRBJ2-7, the V gene TRBV2; 11 bases are a match to TRBD1. The read ends 3 residues before the CDR3 terminus; that terminus is restored from the germline J gene. The CDR3 is made up of 14 amino acids. The germline V gene has CDR1 SNHLY and CDR2 FYNNEI. V trimming: 6 bases; J trimming: 5 bases; junction bases outside the gene matches: 6.

The CDR3 loop reads CAWSQTGLSGNTIYF. The CDR3 bases that were read are TGTGCCTGGAGCCAGACAGGACTCTCTGGAAACACC. The genes are TRBV30 and TRBJ1-3, with TRBD1 as a possible D gene (6 bases). The read gets to within 3 residues of the CDR3 end, and the germline J gene fills in the rest. The length of the CDR3 is 15 residues. Trimming pared 3 bases from V and 0 bases from J, leaving 12 bases between. The germline V gene has CDR1 GTSNPN and CDR2 SVGIG (reference sequence).

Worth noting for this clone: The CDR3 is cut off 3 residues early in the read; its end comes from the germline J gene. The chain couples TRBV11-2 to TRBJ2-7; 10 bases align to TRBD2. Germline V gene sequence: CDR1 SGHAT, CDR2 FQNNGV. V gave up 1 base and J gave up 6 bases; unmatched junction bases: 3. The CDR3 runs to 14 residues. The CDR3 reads CASSLVPSGGEQYF. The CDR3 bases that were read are TGTGCCAGCAGCTTAGTACCTAGCGGGGGCGAG.

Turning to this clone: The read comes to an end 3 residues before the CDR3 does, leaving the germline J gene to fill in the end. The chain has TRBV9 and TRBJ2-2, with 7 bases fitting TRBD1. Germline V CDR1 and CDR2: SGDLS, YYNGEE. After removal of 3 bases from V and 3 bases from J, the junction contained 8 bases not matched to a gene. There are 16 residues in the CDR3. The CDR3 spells CASSGRQGWDTGELFF. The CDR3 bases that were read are TGTGCCAGCAGCGGCCGACAGGGTTGGGACACCGGGGAG.

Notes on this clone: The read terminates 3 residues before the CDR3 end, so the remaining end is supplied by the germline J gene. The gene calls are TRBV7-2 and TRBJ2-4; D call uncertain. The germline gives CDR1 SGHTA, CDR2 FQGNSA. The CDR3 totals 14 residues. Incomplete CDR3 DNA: TGTGCCAGCAGCTTAATGGCAGAGATTTATGGT. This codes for CASSLMAEIYG. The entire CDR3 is CASSLMAEIYGQYF.

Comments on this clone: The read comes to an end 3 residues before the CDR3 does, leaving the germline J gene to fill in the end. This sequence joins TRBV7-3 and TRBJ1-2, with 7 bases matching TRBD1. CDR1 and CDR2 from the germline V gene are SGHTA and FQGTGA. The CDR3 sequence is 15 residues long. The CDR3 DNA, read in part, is TGTGCCAGCAGCTCTGGAGGGGGCGGAGCAGATACC. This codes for CASSSGGGGADT. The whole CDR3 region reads CASSSGGGGADTYTF.

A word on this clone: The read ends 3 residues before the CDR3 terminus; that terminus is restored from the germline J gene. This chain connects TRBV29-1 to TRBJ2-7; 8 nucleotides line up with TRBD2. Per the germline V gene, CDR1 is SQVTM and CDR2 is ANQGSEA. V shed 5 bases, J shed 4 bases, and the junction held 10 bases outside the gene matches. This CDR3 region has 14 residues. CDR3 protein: CSVIPPGGAYEQYF. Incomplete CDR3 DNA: TGCAGCGTTATTCCACCGGGGGGGGCATACGAG.

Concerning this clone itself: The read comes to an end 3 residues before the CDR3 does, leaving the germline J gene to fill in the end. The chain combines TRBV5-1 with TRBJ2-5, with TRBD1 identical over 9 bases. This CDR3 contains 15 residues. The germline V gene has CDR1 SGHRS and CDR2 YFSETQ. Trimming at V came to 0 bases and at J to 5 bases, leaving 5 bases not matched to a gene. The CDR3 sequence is CASSLGTGDGETQYF. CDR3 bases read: TGCGCCAGCAGCTTGGGGACAGGGGATGGGGAGACC.

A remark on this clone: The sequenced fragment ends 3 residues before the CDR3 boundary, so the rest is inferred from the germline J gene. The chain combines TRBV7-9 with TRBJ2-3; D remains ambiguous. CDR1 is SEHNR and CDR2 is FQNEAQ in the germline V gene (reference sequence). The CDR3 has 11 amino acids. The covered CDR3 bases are TGTGCCAGCAGCCCTGTCTCGACG. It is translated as CASSPVST. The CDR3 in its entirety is CASSPVSTQYF. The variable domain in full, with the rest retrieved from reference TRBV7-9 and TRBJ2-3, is DTGVSQNPRHKITKRGQNVTFRCDPISEHNRLYWYRQTLGQGPEFLTYFQNEAQLEKSRLLSDRFSAERPKGSFSTLEIQRTEQGDSAMYLCASSPVSTQYFGPGTRLTVL.

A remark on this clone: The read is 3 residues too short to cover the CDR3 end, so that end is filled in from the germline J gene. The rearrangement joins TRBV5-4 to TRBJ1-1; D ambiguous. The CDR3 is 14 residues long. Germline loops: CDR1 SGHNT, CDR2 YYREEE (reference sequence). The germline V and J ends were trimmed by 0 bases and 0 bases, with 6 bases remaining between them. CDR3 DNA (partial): TGTGCCAGCAGCTTGGACGGGGTGAACACTGAA. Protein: CASSLDGVNTE. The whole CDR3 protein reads CASSLDGVNTEAFF.

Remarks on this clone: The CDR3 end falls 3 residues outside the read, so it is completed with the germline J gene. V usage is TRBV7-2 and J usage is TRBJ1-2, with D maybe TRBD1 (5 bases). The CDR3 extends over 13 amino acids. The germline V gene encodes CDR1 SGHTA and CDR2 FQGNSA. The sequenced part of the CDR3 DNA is TGTGCCAGCAGCGCGGGGGAGCCCTACGAC. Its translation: CASSAGEPYD. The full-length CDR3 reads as CASSAGEPYDYTF. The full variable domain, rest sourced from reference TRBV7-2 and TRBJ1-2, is GAGVSQSPSNKVTEKGKDVELRCDPISGHTALYWYRQSLGQGLEFLIYFQGNSAPDKSGLPSDRFSAERTGGSVSTLTIQRTQQEDSAVYLCASSAGEPYDYTFGSGTRLTVV.

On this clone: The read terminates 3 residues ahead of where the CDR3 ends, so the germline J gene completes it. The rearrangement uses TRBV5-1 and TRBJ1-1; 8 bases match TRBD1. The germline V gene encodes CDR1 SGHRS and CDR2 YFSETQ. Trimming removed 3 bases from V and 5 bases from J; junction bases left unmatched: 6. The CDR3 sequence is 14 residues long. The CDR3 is CASSSGQGRTEAFF. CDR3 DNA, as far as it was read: TGCGCCAGCAGCTCCGGACAGGGAAGGACTGAA.

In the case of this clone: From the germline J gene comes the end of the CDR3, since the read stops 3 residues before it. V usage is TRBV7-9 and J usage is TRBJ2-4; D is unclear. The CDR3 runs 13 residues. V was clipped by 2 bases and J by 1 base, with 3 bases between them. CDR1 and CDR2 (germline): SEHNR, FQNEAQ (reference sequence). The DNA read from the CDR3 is TGTGCCAGCAGCTTACCGGCCAAAAACATT. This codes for CASSLPAKNI. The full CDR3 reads CASSLPAKNIQYF. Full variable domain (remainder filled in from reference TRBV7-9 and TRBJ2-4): DTGVSQNPRHKITKRGQNVTFRCDPISEHNRLYWYRQTLGQGPEFLTYFQNEAQLEKSRLLSDRFSAERPKGSFSTLEIQRTEQGDSAMYLCASSLPAKNIQYFGAGTRLSVL.

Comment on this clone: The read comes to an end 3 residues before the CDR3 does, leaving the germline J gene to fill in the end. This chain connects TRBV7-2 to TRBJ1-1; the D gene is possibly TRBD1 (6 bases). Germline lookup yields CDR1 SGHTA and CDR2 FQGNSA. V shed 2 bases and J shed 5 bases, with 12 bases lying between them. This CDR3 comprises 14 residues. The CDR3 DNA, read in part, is TGTGCCAGCAGCTTAACGGGGCAGGGGACTGAA. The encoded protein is CASSLTGQGTE. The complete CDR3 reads CASSLTGQGTEAFF.

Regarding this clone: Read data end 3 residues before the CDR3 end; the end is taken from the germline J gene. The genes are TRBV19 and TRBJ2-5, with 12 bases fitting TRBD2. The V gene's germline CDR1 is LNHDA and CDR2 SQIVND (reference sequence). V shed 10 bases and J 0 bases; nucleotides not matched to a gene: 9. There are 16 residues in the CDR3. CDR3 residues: CAIPTSGGRYQETQYF. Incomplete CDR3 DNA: TGTGCCATTCCGACTAGCGGGGGCCGGTACCAAGAGACC.

The CDR3 sequence: CASIRARMNTGELFF. CDR3 DNA (partial): TGTGCCAGCATAAGGGCCCGGATGAACACCGGGGAG. V gene TRBV6-2 or TRBV6-3 combines with J gene TRBJ2-2, with D unresolved. The DNA ends 3 residues before the CDR3 does, and the rest of the CDR3 is filled in from the germline J gene. Per the germline V gene, CDR1 is MNHEY and CDR2 is SVGEGT. V was shortened by 7 bases and J by 1 base, with 13 bases between the two germline ends. The CDR3 runs 15 residues.

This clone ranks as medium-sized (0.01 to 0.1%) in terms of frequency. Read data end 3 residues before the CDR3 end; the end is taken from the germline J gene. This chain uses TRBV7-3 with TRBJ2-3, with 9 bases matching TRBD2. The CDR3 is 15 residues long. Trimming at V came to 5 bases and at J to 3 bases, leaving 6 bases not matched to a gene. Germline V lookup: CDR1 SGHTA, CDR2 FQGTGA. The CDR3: CASSPSGGLTDTQYF. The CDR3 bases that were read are TGTGCCAGCAGCCCAAGCGGGGGGTTGACAGATACG.